The 2 T cell receptor beta chains in this list originate from one sample, sequenced in a study of tumor-infiltrating lymphocytes in primary liver carcinoma. Researchers generated TCR beta cDNA from about 450 ng of total RNA, relying on a constant-region primer. Three nested multiplex PCR rounds, a slightly modified ARM-PCR method, built the TCR beta libraries. Each of the first two PCR rounds ran approximately 11 cycles with TRBV1-TRBV30 forward and C-beta reverse primers. One entry per CDR3 protein results from TCRdb running MiXCR on the multiplex PCR reads. The table lists tens of thousands of distinct CDR3 sequences, over 60% of them singletons. Starting material for RNA and DNA co-extraction consisted of roughly 19-30 mg of unsorted bulk tissue. The sample consisted of liver tumor tissue from sampling region 4. Subset denoted: tumor region T4, right-lateral pole. The origin of the receptors is a man aged 40-55 years with primary liver carcinoma and hepatitis B virus infection.

A note on this clonotype: A read error may produce the germline difference seen at one junction end. The chain is built from TRBV6-6 and TRBJ1-3; D remains unclear. The germline gives CDR1 MNHNY, CDR2 SVGAGI (reference sequence). The CDR3 has 15 amino acids. The CDR3 region is CVSSYEPSSGNTIYF. CDR3 nucleotides: TGTGTCAGCAGTTATGAGCCGAGCTCTGGAAACACCATATACTTT.

In this sample, this clonotype turned up once. A much larger clonotype is one base distant, so this may be a read error. This chain connects TRBV11-2 to TRBJ2-7; D gene uncertain. Germline V lookup: CDR1 SGHAT, CDR2 FQNNGV. V lost 4 bases and J lost 5, with 12 bases in between. The CDR3 runs 13 residues. CDR3 amino acids: CASSSRSVNEQYF. CDR3 sequence (DNA): TGTGCCAGCAGCTCACGGAGTGTCAACGAGCAGTACTTC.